These T cell receptor beta chains were read from a single sample in a study of blood T cells in healthy people across ages. TCRdb analysed the 5' RACE reads with MiXCR anew, one entry per CDR3 protein. The sample lists roughly 700,000 distinct CDR3 sequences, about a third occurring once. What was sequenced was blood. These receptors all come from a woman older than 75 in good health. CDR3s leave out the opening cysteine and the closing phenylalanine or tryptophan.

V	CDR3
TRBV7-9	ASSLEGGNNEKLF
TRBV5-1	AGSPGTEESYGYT
TRBV28	AGRVSRNTEAF
TRBV5-6	ASSLGGGLQAYEQY
TRBV12-3/TRBV12-4	ASSQSGTAPYEQY
TRBV7-2	ASSLEGTRGGDTQY
TRBV11-2	ASSHGTGYEKLF
TRBV4-1	ASSLRQVYT
TRBV6-5	ASSYRTGGLGGYT
TRBV20-1	SARGTGKIFYEQY
TRBV12-3/TRBV12-4	ASSLQGGTGARYT
TRBV7-9	ASSHGRLGTEAF
TRBV20-1	SAPGTGNTGELF
TRBV3-1	ASSQDGPGLLIQY
TRBV5-1	ASSLEVWNTEAF
TRBV24-1	ATSDLRDPVHTQY
TRBV5-4	ASSWLAGGENEQF
TRBV21-1	ASSKSEPTSYEQY
TRBV2	ASTGQGQPQH
TRBV7-2	ASRSSGPYEQY
TRBV30	AWSVGRDFQLQH
TRBV7-8	ASSLSTQGTGELF
TRBV6-6	ASGGSGVAFNYGYT
TRBV7-9	ASSVTGGANTEAF
TRBV7-9	ASRLDGRVYEQY
TRBV20-1	SARPLPGLAGDTDTQY
TRBV20-1	SASVPATRGSEQF
TRBV7-9	ASSPRDSLKNIQY
TRBV4-2	ASSQGLAGVSDTQY
TRBV3-1	ASRRGTDTQY
TRBV6-5	ASSYGLAEYEQY
TRBV20-1	SALQGRNSPLH
TRBV19	ASRMDRPGNTEAF
TRBV3-1	ASSQWTPEGTQY
TRBV7-3	ASSLSGGRTEAF
TRBV7-2	ASSQARAYHEQY
TRBV10-3	AITYSMGNTEAF
TRBV25-1	ASSEAGGGYGYT
TRBV29-1	SVVTSGSGNEQF
TRBV9	ASSVEGGYGYT
TRBV7-2	ASSPDKGYNNEQF
TRBV9	ASSGGTRGDTQY
TRBV5-1	ASSLAVAGGSYNEQF
TRBV5-1	ASHTAPNTGELF
TRBV4-3	ASSQRVGGGETQY
TRBV2	AIPAADASYEQY
TRBV5-1	ASSLLGTANTEAF
TRBV18	ASSPSGRGEEKLF
TRBV7-9	ASSPSRTNTYNEQF
TRBV6-1	ASRFGGQGPNEQF